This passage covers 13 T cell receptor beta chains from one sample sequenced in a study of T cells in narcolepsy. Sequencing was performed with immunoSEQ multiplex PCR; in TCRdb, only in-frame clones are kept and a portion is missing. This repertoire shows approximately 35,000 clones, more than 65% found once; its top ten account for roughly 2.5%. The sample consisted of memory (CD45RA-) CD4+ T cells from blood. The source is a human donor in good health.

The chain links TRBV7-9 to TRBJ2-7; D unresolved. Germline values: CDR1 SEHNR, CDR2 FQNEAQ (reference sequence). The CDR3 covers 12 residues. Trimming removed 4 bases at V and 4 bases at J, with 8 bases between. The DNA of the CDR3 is TGTGCCAGCAGCTCTTTCCCTTACGAGCAGTACTTC. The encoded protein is CASSSFPYEQYF.

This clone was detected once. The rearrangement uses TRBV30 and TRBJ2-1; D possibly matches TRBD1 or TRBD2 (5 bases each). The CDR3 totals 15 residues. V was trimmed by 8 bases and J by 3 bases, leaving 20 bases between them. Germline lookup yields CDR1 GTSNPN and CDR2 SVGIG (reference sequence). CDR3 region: CAGAGTATFYNEQFF. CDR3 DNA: TGTGCCGGGGCCGGGACGGCTACCTTCTACAATGAGCAGTTCTTC.

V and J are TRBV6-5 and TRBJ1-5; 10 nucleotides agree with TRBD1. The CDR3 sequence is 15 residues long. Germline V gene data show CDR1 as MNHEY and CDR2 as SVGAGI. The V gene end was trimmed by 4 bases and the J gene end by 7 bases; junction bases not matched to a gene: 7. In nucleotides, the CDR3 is TGTGCCAGCAGTTCGCGTCGGGACAGGGGCCAGCCCCAGCATTTT. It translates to CASSSRRDRGQPQHF.

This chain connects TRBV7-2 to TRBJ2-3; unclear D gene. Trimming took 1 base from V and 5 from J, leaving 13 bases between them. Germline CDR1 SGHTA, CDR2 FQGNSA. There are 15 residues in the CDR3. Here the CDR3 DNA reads TGTGCCAGCAGCTTAGATATAAATCGCAGAGATACGCAGTATTTT. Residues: CASSLDINRRDTQYF.

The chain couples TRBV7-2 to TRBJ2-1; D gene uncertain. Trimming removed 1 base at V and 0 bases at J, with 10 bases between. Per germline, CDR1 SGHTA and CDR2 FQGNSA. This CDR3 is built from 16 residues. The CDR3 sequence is CASSLVAQSSYNEQFF. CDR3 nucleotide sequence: TGTGCCAGCAGCTTAGTGGCGCAAAGCTCCTACAATGAGCAGTTCTTC.

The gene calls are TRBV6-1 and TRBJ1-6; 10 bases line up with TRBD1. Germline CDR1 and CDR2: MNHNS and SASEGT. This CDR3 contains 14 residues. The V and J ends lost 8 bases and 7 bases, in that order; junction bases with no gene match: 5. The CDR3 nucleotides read TGTGCCAGCGAAAGGACAGGGGGGAATTCACCCCTCCACTTT. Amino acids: CASERTGGNSPLHF.

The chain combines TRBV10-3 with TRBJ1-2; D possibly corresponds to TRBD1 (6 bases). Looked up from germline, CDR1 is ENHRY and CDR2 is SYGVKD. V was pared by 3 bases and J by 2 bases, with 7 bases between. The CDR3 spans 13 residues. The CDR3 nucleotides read TGTGCCATCAGTGAAGGGGGGAACTATGGCTACACCTTC. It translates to CAISEGGNYGYTF.

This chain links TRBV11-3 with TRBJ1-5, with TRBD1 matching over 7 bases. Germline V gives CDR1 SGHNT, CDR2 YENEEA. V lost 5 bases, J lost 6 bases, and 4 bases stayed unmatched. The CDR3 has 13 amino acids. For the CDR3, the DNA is TGTGCCAGCAGCCCCCAGGGGGGTCAGCCCCAGCATTTT. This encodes CASSPQGGQPQHF.

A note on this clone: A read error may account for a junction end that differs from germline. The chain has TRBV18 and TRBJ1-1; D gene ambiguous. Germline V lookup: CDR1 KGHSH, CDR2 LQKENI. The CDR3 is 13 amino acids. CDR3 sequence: CASSPGPEISNSF. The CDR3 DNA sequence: TGTGCCAGCTCACCGGGTCCTGAGATTTCCAACTCCTTT. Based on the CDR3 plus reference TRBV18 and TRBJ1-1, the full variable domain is NAGVMQNPRHLVRRRGQEARLRCSPMKGHSHVYWYRQLPEEGLKFMVYLQKENIIDESGMPKERFSAEFPKEGPSILRIQQVVRGDSAAYFCASSPGPEISNSFGQGTRLTVV.

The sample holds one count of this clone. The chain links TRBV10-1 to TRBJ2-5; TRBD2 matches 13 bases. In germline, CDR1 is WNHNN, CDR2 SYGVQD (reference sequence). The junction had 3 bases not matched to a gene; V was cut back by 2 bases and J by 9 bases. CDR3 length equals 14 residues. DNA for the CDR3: TGCGCCAGCAGTGAGGGACTAGCGGGGGCGGCCCAGTACTTC. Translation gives CASSEGLAGAAQYF.

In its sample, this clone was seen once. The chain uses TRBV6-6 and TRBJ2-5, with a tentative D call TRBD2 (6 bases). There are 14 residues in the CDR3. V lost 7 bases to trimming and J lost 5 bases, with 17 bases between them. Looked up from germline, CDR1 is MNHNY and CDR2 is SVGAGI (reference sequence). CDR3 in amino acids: CASTTFAGRETQYF. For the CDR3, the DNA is TGTGCCAGCACCACCTTCGCGGGAAGGGAGACCCAGTACTTC.

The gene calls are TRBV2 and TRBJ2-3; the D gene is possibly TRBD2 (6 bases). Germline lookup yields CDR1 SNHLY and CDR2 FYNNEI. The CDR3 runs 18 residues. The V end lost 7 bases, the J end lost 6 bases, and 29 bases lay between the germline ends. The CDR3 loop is CASISGLRNIRRRDTQYF. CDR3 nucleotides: TGTGCCAGCATCTCGGGACTTCGAAACATACGTCGTAGGGATACGCAGTATTTT.

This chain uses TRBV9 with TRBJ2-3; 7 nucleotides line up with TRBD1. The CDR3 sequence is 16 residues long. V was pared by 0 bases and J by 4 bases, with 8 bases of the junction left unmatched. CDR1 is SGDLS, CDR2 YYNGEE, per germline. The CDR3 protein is CASSVAGDRASDTQYF. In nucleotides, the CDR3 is TGTGCCAGCAGCGTAGCGGGCGACAGGGCCTCAGATACGCAGTATTTT.